This T cell receptor beta chain was sequenced in a study of beta chain features in type 1 diabetes. Study results and caveats: For Type 1 diabetes patients, all four CD4+ subsets carried TCRB CDR3s that were moderately but significantly shorter. Reads derived from cDNA could over-represent cells showing high TCR expression. Insertions at VDJ junctions were less frequent in type 1 diabetes patients. These patients also deleted more nucleotides at the same junctions.

Isolated RNA was reverse transcribed in full, so expressed TCRB transcripts were sequenced. Samples of naive, central memory and regulatory T cells yielded a mean of approximately 3.7 million reads. Generated by immunoSEQ multiplex PCR, the TCRdb table keeps only in-frame clones and is missing some. The table has hundreds of thousands of clones, about 14% seen once; the top ten hold approximately 0.043%. The CDR3 is 13 amino acids. Germline V gives CDR1 WSHSY, CDR2 SAAADI. The ends were cut back, 3 bases at V and 2 bases at J, with 7 bases in the middle. This clone was detected a few times. What it recognizes is unknown. At the DNA level, this CDR3 is encoded by other sequences in the same sample as well.

The TCR originated in a man aged 18 to 35 with type 1 diabetes. Input material: naive CD4+ T cells from blood. The genes are TRBV10-2 and TRBJ1-2, with D possibly TRBD1 on 6 matching bases. CDR3 protein: CASSEQGNYGYTF. CDR3 coding DNA: TGCGCCAGCAGTGAACAGGGAAACTATGGCTACACCTTC.